Listed below are T cell receptor beta chains from one sample, sequenced in a study of human T cells and chemical hapten exposure. TCRdb redid the calling of the RACE reads with MiXCR, one entry per CDR3 protein. The sample includes a few hundred thousand distinct CDR3 sequences, about 6.3% of them seen just once. The input for sequencing was whole blood, taken in connection with sensitization to the hapten diphenylcyclopropenone (DPC). Receptors originate from a woman aged 18-29 years with alopecia areata. Some clones in this sample may be carry-over from other donors' samples. Each CDR3 is given with its conserved first and last residue. The D gene is left open where the match is weak. Size tells how often a clone was seen (once, few, many) or the class of an expanded clone, and some rows leave it out.

D | size | J | V | CDR3 | DNA
- | many | TRBJ2-1 | TRBV14 | CASSQATFMNYNEQFF | TGTGCCAGCAGCCAAGCAACGTTTATGAATTACAATGAGCAGTTCTTC
TRBD2 | few | TRBJ2-3 | TRBV4-3 | CASSRGGGAGPTDTQYF | TGCGCCAGCAGCCGGGGTGGAGGAGCGGGGCCCACAGATACGCAGTATTTT
TRBD1 | many | TRBJ1-5 | TRBV29-1 | CSVESGTGGQPQHF | TGCAGCGTTGAATCCGGGACAGGGGGGCAGCCCCAGCATTTT
TRBD1 | many | TRBJ1-2 | TRBV4-3 | CASSPQTGGLANYGYTF | TGCGCCAGCAGCCCCCAGACAGGGGGCTTAGCTAACTATGGCTACACCTTC
TRBD1 | - | TRBJ1-2 | TRBV5-5 | CASRWTGDYGYTF | TGTGCCAGCAGATGGACAGGGGACTATGGCTACACCTTC
- | many | TRBJ1-5 | TRBV20-1 | CSASFGAQPQHF | TGCAGTGCTAGTTTCGGGGCTCAGCCCCAGCATTTT
- | many | TRBJ2-7 | TRBV7-2 | CASSLAVGRPYEQYF | TGTGCCAGCAGCTTAGCGGTAGGCCGTCCCTACGAGCAGTACTTC
- | - | TRBJ1-1 | TRBV18 | CASSPDRNGAFF | TGTGCCAGCTCACCCGACAGAAATGGAGCTTTCTTT
- | few | TRBJ1-1 | TRBV29-1 | CSVGRGADTEAFF | TGCAGCGTTGGTCGGGGGGCGGACACTGAAGCTTTCTTT
- | - | TRBJ1-4 | TRBV7-9 | CASSLGGGGNEKLFF | TGTGCCAGCAGCTTAGGAGGAGGGGGTAATGAAAAACTGTTTTTT
- | many | TRBJ2-1 | TRBV27 | CANRIAASSYNEQFF | TGTGCCAACAGAATAGCGGCGAGCTCCTACAATGAGCAGTTCTTC
TRBD2 | many | TRBJ2-7 | TRBV10-3 | CAIRPGLAGLTYF | TGTGCCATCAGACCGGGACTAGCGGGGCTCACGTACTTC
TRBD2 | - | TRBJ2-3 | TRBV4-2 | CASSQDRAGGPTDTQYF | TGTGCCAGCAGCCAAGACCGAGCGGGGGGGCCGACAGATACGCAGTATTTT
TRBD1 | many | TRBJ1-2 | TRBV27 | CASSLYRGGQALF | TGTGCCAGCAGTTTATACAGGGGCGGACAGGCGCTCTTC
- | - | TRBJ2-1 | TRBV10-3 | CAIQDGEDPPHNEQFF | TGTGCCATTCAAGACGGGGAGGACCCTCCCCACAATGAGCAGTTCTTC
- | many | TRBJ2-4 | TRBV5-1 | CASSSTAKNIQYF | TGCGCCAGCAGCTCAACGGCTAAAAACATTCAGTACTTC
- | - | TRBJ2-3 | TRBV5-5 | CASSSRDGGADTQYF | TGTGCCAGCAGCTCCCGGGACGGAGGGGCAGATACGCAGTATTTT
- | - | TRBJ2-7 | TRBV10-3 | CAISEGAVAYYEQYF | TGTGCCATCAGTGAAGGGGCAGTGGCGTACTACGAGCAGTACTTC
- | many | TRBJ1-3 | TRBV13 | CASSPSGGNTIYF | TGTGCCAGCAGCCCCTCCGGGGGAAACACCATATATTTT
TRBD1 | many | TRBJ1-5 | TRBV7-3 | CASSLSPGQAPYQPQHF | TGTGCCAGCAGCTTAAGCCCGGGACAGGCACCCTATCAGCCCCAGCATTTT
- | - | TRBJ2-7 | TRBV14 | CASSQRILYEQYF | TGTGCCAGCAGCCAACGGATCCTCTACGAGCAGTACTTC
- | many | TRBJ1-2 | TRBV5-5 | CASSLLKGLFDYGYTF | TGTGCCAGCAGCTTACTGAAGGGTTTGTTCGACTATGGCTACACCTTC
TRBD1 | few | TRBJ2-4 | TRBV12-3/TRBV12-4 | CASSTWTGSVAKNIQYF | TGTGCCAGCAGTACGTGGACAGGGAGTGTGGCCAAAAACATTCAGTACTTC
- | many | TRBJ1-1 | TRBV18 | CASSPSKDTEAFF | TGTGCCAGCTCACCATCTAAAGACACTGAAGCTTTCTTT
- | - | TRBJ2-3 | TRBV7-9 | CASSLPVRADTQYF | TGTGCCAGCAGCTTACCGGTCAGGGCAGATACGCAGTATTTT
- | few | TRBJ1-4 | TRBV12-5 | CASGLMGGLANEKLFF | TGTGCTAGTGGTTTGATGGGGGGCTTGGCTAATGAAAAACTGTTTTTT
TRBD1 | few | TRBJ2-6 | TRBV5-1 | CASSYGTEGANVLTF | TGCGCCAGCAGCTACGGGACAGAGGGGGCCAACGTCCTGACTTTC
TRBD2 | many | TRBJ2-7 | TRBV20-1 | CSANYGEGYEQYF | TGCAGTGCTAACTACGGGGAGGGCTACGAGCAGTACTTC
- | - | TRBJ1-4 | TRBV28 | CASSFVGSWEKLFF | TGTGCCAGCAGTTTTGTAGGGAGTTGGGAAAAACTGTTTTTT
TRBD1 | few | TRBJ2-2 | TRBV27 | CASRRQGAAGELFF | TGTGCCAGCAGAAGACAGGGGGCGGCCGGGGAGCTGTTTTTT
TRBD1 | many | TRBJ1-2 | TRBV7-6 | CASSITGDIYTF | TGTGCCAGCAGCATCACAGGGGATATCTACACCTTC
- | few | TRBJ2-5 | TRBV12-3/TRBV12-4 | CASSSRWETQYF | TGTGCCAGCAGTTCCCGATGGGAGACCCAGTACTTC
- | few | TRBJ1-2 | TRBV4-2 | CASSQDRGSSYGYTF | TGTGCCAGCAGCCAAGATCGAGGCAGTTCCTATGGCTACACCTTC
TRBD1 | many | TRBJ1-5 | TRBV7-6 | CASSLAQGQGGQPQHF | TGTGCCAGCAGCTTAGCGCAAGGACAGGGTGGTCAGCCCCAGCATTTT
- | few | TRBJ2-7 | TRBV6-2/TRBV6-3 | CASSYLRAYEQYF | TGTGCCAGCAGTTACCTCCGTGCCTACGAGCAGTACTTC
TRBD1 | - | TRBJ1-4 | TRBV15 | CATSSQTGADEKLFF | TGTGCCACCAGCTCGCAAACAGGGGCGGATGAAAAACTGTTTTTT
- | few | TRBJ2-1 | TRBV7-8 | CASSWSYYNEQFF | TGTGCCAGCAGCTGGTCGTACTACAATGAGCAGTTCTTC
TRBD1 | many | TRBJ1-2 | TRBV5-6 | CASSRDRDYGYTF | TGTGCCAGCAGTCGGGACAGGGACTATGGCTACACCTTC
- | many | TRBJ1-2 | TRBV4-3 | CASSQDRTYGYTF | TGCGCCAGCAGCCAAGACAGGACCTATGGCTACACCTTC
- | - | TRBJ2-3 | TRBV12-3/TRBV12-4 | CVSSSEGGSTDTQYF | TGTGTCAGCAGTTCGGAGGGGGGTAGCACAGATACGCAGTATTTT
TRBD2 | few | TRBJ2-3 | TRBV12-3/TRBV12-4 | CASAPTSGGADTQYF | TGTGCCAGCGCACCTACTAGCGGGGGGGCAGATACGCAGTATTTT
- | many | TRBJ1-4 | TRBV27 | CASSLYRSEKLFF | TGTGCCAGCAGTTTATACAGGAGTGAAAAACTGTTTTTT
- | - | TRBJ2-1 | TRBV7-2 | CASTEPLDEQFF | TGTGCCAGCACCGAACCTTTGGATGAGCAGTTCTTC
- | many | TRBJ1-5 | TRBV28 | CASSLGLLTTGQPQHF | TGTGCCAGCAGTTTGGGGCTTCTCACCACCGGTCAGCCCCAGCATTTT
TRBD2 | many | TRBJ2-2 | TRBV6-5 | CASSYSSSGSVGELFF | TGTGCCAGCAGTTACTCTTCTAGCGGGTCGGTCGGGGAGCTGTTTTTT
TRBD1 | - | TRBJ1-6 | TRBV29-1 | CSGVRQGLSPLHF | TGCAGCGGTGTAAGACAGGGGCTTTCACCCCTCCACTTT
- | few | TRBJ2-5 | TRBV13 | CASSSSGGRSGGETQYF | TGTGCCAGCAGCTCCAGCGGGGGACGATCAGGGGGAGAGACCCAGTACTTC
TRBD2 | - | TRBJ2-7 | TRBV18 | CASSLGLADAYEQYF | TGTGCCAGCTCACTCGGACTAGCGGATGCCTACGAGCAGTACTTC
TRBD1 | - | TRBJ1-6 | TRBV27 | CASSFTPPGTAHNSPLHF | TGTGCCAGCAGTTTTACCCCCCCCGGGACAGCTCATAATTCACCCCTCCACTTT
- | - | TRBJ2-7 | TRBV15 | CATSRGQIYEQYF | TGTGCCACCAGCAGAGGACAGATCTACGAGCAGTACTTC
TRBD2 | many | TRBJ2-4 | TRBV20-1 | CSATSGGAKNIQYF | TGCAGTGCTACTAGCGGGGGAGCCAAAAACATTCAGTACTTC
TRBD2 | - | TRBJ2-7 | TRBV12-3/TRBV12-4 | CASRPLGTSGDVYEQYF | TGTGCCAGCAGACCTCTGGGGACTAGCGGGGATGTCTACGAGCAGTACTTC
- | many | TRBJ1-3 | TRBV7-9 | CASSGTGNTIYF | TGTGCCAGCAGCGGAACTGGAAACACCATATATTTT
- | - | TRBJ2-7 | TRBV24-1 | CATSDFRGTEQYF | TGTGCCACCAGTGATTTCAGGGGTACGGAGCAGTACTTC